The T cell receptor (beta chain) under discussion was sequenced for a study of T cells in Graves' hyperthyroidism and ophthalmopathy. Uncontrolled infection, other autoimmune disease, pregnancy or lactation barred patients from enrollment. Clinicians diagnosed patients from clinical symptoms, serum thyroxine and TRAb, thyroid ultrasound and orbital computed tomography. Amplification of TCR beta CDR3 regions used RNA as the template. Primed by the HTBI set, a first-round RT-PCR was run on the TCR CDR3. TCRdb re-called the multiplex PCR reads with MiXCR, one entry per CDR3 protein. The repertoire holds 370,000 or so distinct CDR3 sequences, with more than 15% as singletons. Regarding the study as a whole: Ophthalmopathy was distinguished from stable hyperthyroidism by 13 V-J signatures. Blood also contained most expanded thyroid clonotypes above 0.001.

In this sample, this clonotype turned up a few times. As yet, its antigen is unknown. This CDR3 contains 14 residues. The V end was cut by 6 bases, the J end by 0 bases, with 8 bases between. CDR1 is SGHTA, CDR2 FQGNSA, per germline. The sequence was collected from a woman aged 18-35 years with Graves' hyperthyroidism that later progressed to Graves' ophthalmopathy. The chain links TRBV7-2 to TRBJ2-2; possibly TRBD1 for D (5 bases). The material sequenced was blood. CDR3 sequence: CASSLQANTGELFF. CDR3 bases: TGTGCCAGCAGTCTACAGGCGAACACCGGGGAGCTGTTTTTT.